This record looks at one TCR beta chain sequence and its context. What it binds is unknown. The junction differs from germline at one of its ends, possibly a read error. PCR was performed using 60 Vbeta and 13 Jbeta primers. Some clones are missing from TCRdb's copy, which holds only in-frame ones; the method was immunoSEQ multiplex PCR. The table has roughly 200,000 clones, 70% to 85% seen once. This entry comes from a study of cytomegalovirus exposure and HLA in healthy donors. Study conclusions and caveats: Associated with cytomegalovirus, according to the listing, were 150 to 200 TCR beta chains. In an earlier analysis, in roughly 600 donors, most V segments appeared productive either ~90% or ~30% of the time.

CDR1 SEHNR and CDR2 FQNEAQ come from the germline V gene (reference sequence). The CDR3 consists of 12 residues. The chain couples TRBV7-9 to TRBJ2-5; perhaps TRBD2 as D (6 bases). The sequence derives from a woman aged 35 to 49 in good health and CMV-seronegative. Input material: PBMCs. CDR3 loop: CSSISGGETQYF. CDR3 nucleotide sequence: TGTTCCAGCATTTCCGGGGGAGAGACCCAGTACTTC.